This T cell receptor beta chain was sequenced for a study of cytomegalovirus exposure and HLA in healthy donors. Overall study results and limits: Sequence variants that were highly shared formed a cluster that was likely a sequencing artifact. In a later analysis, CMV-associated beta chains were mostly HLA-associated, it appeared. An assumption of roughly uniform sequencing depth across donors underlay the presence/absence analyses. The CMV antigen specificity of a few CMV-associated chains was confirmed through in vitro analysis.

13 Jbeta primers and 60 Vbeta primers were used for the PCR. This table comes from immunoSEQ multiplex PCR, and its TCRdb copy is limited to in-frame clones, with some not included. This sample's table has roughly 39,000 clones. As for this clone: Its matching antigen is unknown. Relative to the germline gene, one junction end is altered; a read error may explain this.

What was sequenced was PBMCs. The sequence came from a woman in her thirties in good health and CMV-seropositive.

The CDR3 here is CASSYSTGLAGDTRYF. CDR3 coding DNA: TGTGCCAGCAGTTACTCCACCGGACTAGCGGGAGATACGCGGTATTTT. The V call is TRBV6-5, the J call TRBJ2-3, with TRBD2 matching 13 bases. Germline-derived CDR1 and CDR2 are MNHEY and SVGAGI. CDR3 length: 16 residues.